The clone carrying this T cell receptor beta chain has at least ten counts. Its antigen remains unknown. CDR1 is SGHRS, CDR2 YFSETQ, per germline. This CDR3 has 14 amino acids. The V and J ends lost 7 bases and 0 bases, in that order; junction bases with no gene match: 5. TCRdb redid the calling of the 5' RACE reads with MiXCR, one entry per CDR3 protein. The repertoire includes under 70,000 distinct CDR3 sequences, approximately 25% of them detected once, and about 4.6% sits in the top ten. Noted time point: technical triplicate 2. This entry belongs to a study of neurological immune-mediated disorders. The study, taken as a whole, reports: There were no CDR3 amino acid sequences shared by expanded clones across subjects, a result suggesting private repertoires in all groups.

Sample: PBMCs. The sequence was obtained from a man aged 55 to 70 with HTLV-1-associated myelopathy (HAM/TSP). This chain uses TRBV5-1 with TRBJ2-3; TRBD1 matches 7 bases. CDR3: CASSQTGSTDTQYF. The CDR3 nucleotides are TGCGCCAGCTCCCAGACAGGGAGCACAGATACGCAGTATTTT.